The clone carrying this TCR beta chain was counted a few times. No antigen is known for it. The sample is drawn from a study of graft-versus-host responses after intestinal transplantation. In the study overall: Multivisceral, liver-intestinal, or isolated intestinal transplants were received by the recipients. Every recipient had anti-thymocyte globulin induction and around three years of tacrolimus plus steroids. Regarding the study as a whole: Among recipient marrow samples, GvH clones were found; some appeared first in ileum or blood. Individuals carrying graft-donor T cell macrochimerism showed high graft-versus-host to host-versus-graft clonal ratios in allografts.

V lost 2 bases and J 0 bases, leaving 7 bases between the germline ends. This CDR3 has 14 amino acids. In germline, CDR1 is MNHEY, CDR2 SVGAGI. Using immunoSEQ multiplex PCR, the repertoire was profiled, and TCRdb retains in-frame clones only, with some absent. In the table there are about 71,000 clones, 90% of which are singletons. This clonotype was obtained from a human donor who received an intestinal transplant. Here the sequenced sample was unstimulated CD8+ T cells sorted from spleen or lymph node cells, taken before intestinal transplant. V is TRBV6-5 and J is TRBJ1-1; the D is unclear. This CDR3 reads CASSYGQMNTEAFF. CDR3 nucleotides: TGTGCCAGCAGTTACGGGCAAATGAACACTGAAGCTTTCTTT.